Following are 25 T cell receptor beta chains from one sample sequenced in a study of PD-1 blockade in classical Hodgkin lymphoma. Sequenced by immunoSEQ multiplex PCR; TCRdb stores in-frame clones only, minus some. Of 43,000 or so clones in the sample, about 90% were seen once. Brentuximab vedotin exposure varied, and every patient relapsed after autologous stem cell transplantation. This specimen was peripheral blood mononuclear cells (PBMCs), taken at baseline. Receptors were obtained from a human donor with classical Hodgkin lymphoma.

V gene TRBV29-1 combines with J gene TRBJ2-3, with D perhaps being TRBD1 or TRBD2 (6 bases each). Trimming shortened V by 4 bases and J by 5 bases, and 13 bases separated the two germline ends. There are 13 residues in the CDR3. Germline CDR1 SQVTM, CDR2 ANQGSEA. CDR3 residues: CSVVGGRVDTQYF. DNA of the CDR3: TGCAGCGTTGTTGGGGGGCGCGTAGATACGCAGTATTTT.

The CDR3 reads CASSQEGIGPSYNEQFF. CDR3 coding DNA: TGCGCCAGCAGCCAAGAGGGGATCGGGCCTTCCTACAATGAGCAGTTCTTC. The rearrangement links TRBV4-1 to TRBJ2-1, with D uncertain. Trimming removed 0 bases at V and 1 base at J, with 13 bases between. The CDR3 length is 17 residues. Germline values: CDR1 MGHRA, CDR2 YSYEKL.

For the CDR3, the DNA is TGCGCCAGCCGTTACAGGGTGAGGACTGAAGCTTTCTTT. The encoded protein is CASRYRVRTEAFF. The rearrangement links TRBV10-1 to TRBJ1-1, with D tentatively TRBD1 (6 bases). Germline V gene sequence: CDR1 WNHNN, CDR2 SYGVQD (reference sequence). The CDR3 totals 13 residues. V was pared by 8 bases and J by 5 bases, with 15 bases between.

The V call is TRBV6-5, the J call TRBJ1-5; 7 nucleotides line up with TRBD1. The CDR3 is 15 residues long. V shed 7 bases, J shed 3 bases, and the junction held 9 bases outside the gene matches. Germline V gene sequence: CDR1 MNHEY, CDR2 SVGAGI. The CDR3 protein is CASKLSTGPNQPQHF. In nucleotides, the CDR3 is TGTGCCAGCAAACTATCGACAGGGCCCAATCAGCCCCAGCATTTT.

This clone was recorded once. The chain joins TRBV28 to TRBJ2-2; D unresolved. V lost 6 bases and J 5 bases, leaving 10 bases between the germline ends. The CDR3 totals 13 residues. The germline gives CDR1 MDHEN, CDR2 SYDVKM. CDR3 in DNA: TGTGCCAGCAGCTATGACCGGACCGGGGAGCTGTTTTTT. Its protein product is CASSYDRTGELFF.

The V and J genes are TRBV7-2 and TRBJ1-2; 7 bases match TRBD1. The CDR3 sequence is 14 residues long. Germline loops: CDR1 SGHTA, CDR2 FQGNSA. Unmatched junction bases numbered 3, after V lost 5 bases and J lost 0 bases. CDR3 in DNA: TGTGCCAGCAGCCCCGGGACAGCTAACTATGGCTACACCTTC. It encodes CASSPGTANYGYTF.

This rearrangement joins TRBV18 to TRBJ2-7; D gene uncertain. Between the trimmed V and J ends, which lost 2 bases and 4 bases, there was a span of 9 bases. The CDR3 is made up of 13 amino acids. CDR1 is KGHSH and CDR2 is LQKENI in the germline V gene. The CDR3 region is CASSPGSVYEQYF. In DNA, the CDR3 is TGTGCCAGCTCACCAGGTTCGGTTTACGAGCAGTACTTC. Filled out from reference TRBV18 and TRBJ2-7, the complete variable domain reads NAGVMQNPRHLVRRRGQEARLRCSPMKGHSHVYWYRQLPEEGLKFMVYLQKENIIDESGMPKERFSAEFPKEGPSILRIQQVVRGDSAAYFCASSPGSVYEQYFGPGTRLTVT.

The chain is built from TRBV27 and TRBJ2-7; tentatively, D is TRBD1 (6 bases). CDR3 length equals 14 residues. CDR1 and CDR2 (germline): MNHEY, SMNVEV (reference sequence). The ends were cut back, 3 bases at V and 1 base at J, with 10 bases in the middle. The CDR3 sequence: CASSFQGRSYEQYF. Here the CDR3 DNA reads TGTGCCAGCAGTTTCCAGGGGAGATCCTACGAGCAGTACTTC.

CDR3 sequence reads: CASSRTSGSSEQFF. CDR3 nucleotide sequence: TGTGCCAGCAGCCGGACTAGCGGGAGTAGTGAGCAGTTCTTC. The chain combines TRBV11-3 with TRBJ2-1; TRBD2 matches 13 bases. Germline loops: CDR1 SGHNT, CDR2 YENEEA. Trimming removed 5 bases from V and 9 bases from J; junction bases left unmatched: 4. CDR3 size: 14 residues.

The rearrangement uses TRBV6-5 and TRBJ1-1, with 10 bases matching TRBD1. Germline assignment: CDR1 MNHEY and CDR2 SVGAGI. The CDR3 is 16 amino acids. V trimming: 2 bases; J trimming: 7 bases; junction bases outside the gene matches: 10. As DNA, the CDR3 is TGTGCCAGCAGTTACCTTGACAGGGGGCGCCGGAATGAAGCTTTCTTT. The encoded protein is CASSYLDRGRRNEAFF.

This chain connects TRBV28 to TRBJ1-3; 7 positions agree with TRBD1. This CDR3 contains 16 residues. Germline lookup yields CDR1 MDHEN and CDR2 SYDVKM. With 6 bases clipped from V and 3 bases from J, the junction kept 11 bases outside the gene matches. In nucleotides, the CDR3 is TGTGCCAGCAGCCTCAGACAGGGAACTGGTGGAAACACCATATATTTT. This sequence encodes CASSLRQGTGGNTIYF.

The chain recombines TRBV18 with TRBJ2-5; the D gene is possibly TRBD2 (6 bases). V shed 6 bases and J shed 0 bases, with 14 bases lying between them. CDR3 length equals 15 residues. CDR1 is KGHSH and CDR2 is LQKENI in the germline V gene. The DNA of the CDR3 is TGTGCCAGCTCCCGGGACTCCGGGGACCAAGAGACCCAGTACTTC. Translation: CASSRDSGDQETQYF.

The chain couples TRBV5-4 to TRBJ2-3; 8 bases agree with TRBD1. Trimming removed 2 bases from V and 5 bases from J; junction bases left unmatched: 7. Germline loops: CDR1 SGHNT, CDR2 YYREEE (reference sequence). The CDR3 length is 15 residues. In DNA, the CDR3 is TGTGCCAGCAGCTTCCCCGCAGGGACAGGAGATACGCAGTATTTT. Amino acid sequence: CASSFPAGTGDTQYF. The full variable domain, in which reference TRBV5-4 and TRBJ2-3 provide the parts outside the CDR3, is ETGVTQSPTHLIKTRGQQVTLRCSSQSGHNTVSWYQQALGQGPQFIFQYYREEENGRGNFPPRFSGLQFPNYSSELNVNALELDDSALYLCASSFPAGTGDTQYFGPGTRLTVL.

The chain uses TRBV6-1 and TRBJ2-7; tentative D call: TRBD1 (5 bases). The CDR3 has 13 residues. The germline gives CDR1 MNHNS, CDR2 SASEGT. Trimming took 6 bases from V and 1 from J, leaving 10 bases between them. The DNA of the CDR3 is TGTGCCAGCAGGAGGACAAGTTCCTACGAGCAGTACTTC. Its translation: CASRRTSSYEQYF.

The chain recombines TRBV10-3 with TRBJ1-1; 7 bases agree with TRBD1. This CDR3 comprises 17 residues. J gave up 0 bases and V 2 bases, and 9 bases lay outside the gene matches. CDR1 is ENHRY and CDR2 is SYGVKD in the germline V gene. CDR3 protein: CAISEIRTGAMNTEAFF. CDR3 DNA sequence: TGTGCCATCAGTGAGATTAGGACAGGAGCCATGAACACTGAAGCTTTCTTT.

V usage is TRBV20-1 and J usage is TRBJ2-1; D is unclear. Trimming pared 4 bases from V and 6 bases from J, leaving 4 bases between. This CDR3 spans 10 amino acids. Germline values: CDR1 DFQATT, CDR2 SNEGSKA (reference sequence). Here the CDR3 reads CSATGNEQFF. CDR3 DNA sequence: TGCAGTGCTACTGGCAATGAGCAGTTCTTC.

CDR3: CASSLGTGGVNYGYTF. As DNA, the CDR3 is TGTGCCAGCAGCTTAGGGACAGGAGGCGTAAACTATGGCTACACCTTC. The chain links TRBV11-3 to TRBJ1-2; 7 bases align to TRBD1. Germline CDR1 SGHNT, CDR2 YENEEA. J gave up 2 bases and V 1 base, and 7 bases lay outside the gene matches. The CDR3 consists of 16 residues. The whole variable domain, remainder taken from reference TRBV11-3 and TRBJ1-2, is EAGVVQSPRYKIIEKKQPVAFWCNPISGHNTLYWYLQNLGQGPELLIRYENEEAVDDSQLPKDRFSAERLKGVDSTLKIQPAELGDSAVYLCASSLGTGGVNYGYTFGSGTRLTVV.

The chain joins TRBV7-3 to TRBJ2-5; D unclear. V lost 2 bases and J lost 1, with 5 bases in between. CDR1 and CDR2 (germline): SGHTA, FQGTGA. The CDR3 extends over 13 amino acids. CDR3: CASSLSLQETQYF. The CDR3 DNA is TGTGCCAGCAGCTTATCACTCCAAGAGACCCAGTACTTC.

The rearrangement joins TRBV28 to TRBJ2-4, with a tentative D call TRBD1 (5 bases). Trimming removed 5 bases at V and 1 base at J, with 15 bases between. Germline-derived CDR1 and CDR2 are MDHEN and SYDVKM. CDR3 length equals 16 residues. The CDR3 sequence is CASSPVYRNAKNIQYF. Written as DNA, the CDR3 is TGTGCCAGCAGTCCCGTATACAGGAACGCCAAAAACATTCAGTACTTC.

CDR3 DNA: TGTGCCAGCAGCCCGGGACCGACGGGTTACAATGAGCAGTTCTTC. The encoded protein is CASSPGPTGYNEQFF. The J gene is TRBJ2-1, the V gene TRBV7-7, with D tentatively TRBD1 or TRBD2 (5 bases each). This CDR3 is built from 15 residues. Per germline, CDR1 SSHAT and CDR2 FNYEAQ (reference sequence). The germline V and J ends were trimmed by 5 bases and 4 bases, with 15 bases remaining between them.

The genes are TRBV28 and TRBJ2-7; 10 positions agree with TRBD2. This CDR3 comprises 13 residues. Germline assignment: CDR1 MDHEN and CDR2 SYDVKM. Unmatched junction bases numbered 12, after V lost 10 bases and J lost 9 bases. The CDR3 protein is CATRQAGGPSQYF. CDR3 nucleotides: TGTGCCACCAGACAAGCGGGGGGGCCGTCGCAGTACTTC.

The chain employs TRBV7-3 and TRBJ1-1; maybe TRBD1 (5 bases). The germline V and J ends were trimmed by 3 bases and 6 bases, with 17 bases remaining between them. The CDR3 runs to 15 residues. The germline V gene has CDR1 SGHTA and CDR2 FQGTGA. The CDR3 sequence: CASSLVGWGDSEAFF. CDR3 DNA sequence: TGTGCCAGCAGCTTGGTCGGCTGGGGGGACTCTGAAGCTTTCTTT.

This chain connects TRBV29-1 to TRBJ1-2; D might be TRBD1 (6 bases). The CDR3 loop spans 14 amino acids. Germline V gene sequence: CDR1 SQVTM, CDR2 ANQGSEA. Trimming shortened V by 0 bases and J by 4 bases, and 12 bases separated the two germline ends. For the CDR3, the DNA is TGCAGCGTTGAAGATGCCAGGGGCCCCTATGGCTACACCTTC. It codes for CSVEDARGPYGYTF.

The chain combines TRBV7-8 with TRBJ2-7; 9 bases agree with TRBD1. There are 16 residues in the CDR3. Germline-derived CDR1 and CDR2 are SGHVS and FQNEAQ. The J segment lost 4 bases and the V segment lost 1 base, leaving 8 bases of the junction unmatched. This chain's CDR3 is CASSLGVGTGLYEQYF. CDR3 in DNA: TGTGCCAGCAGCTTAGGAGTTGGGACAGGGTTGTACGAGCAGTACTTC.

The chain is built from TRBV19 and TRBJ2-3; 8 bases match TRBD1. The trim removed 7 bases at V and 3 bases at J, leaving 12 bases unmatched. Germline V CDR1 and CDR2: LNHDA, SQIVND (reference sequence). This CDR3 region has 16 residues. In DNA, the CDR3 is TGTGCCAGTACCAAAGGCGCAGGGGGCGAGACAGATACGCAGTATTTT. Protein: CASTKGAGGETDTQYF.